This T cell receptor (beta chain) emerged from a study of cytomegalovirus exposure and HLA in healthy donors. About this clone: Its target is not known.

Study-level findings and limits: Likely technical artifact: a cluster of highly shared sequence variants. Associated with HLA alleles at 0.05 false discovery rate in a later analysis were over 15,000 TCR beta sequences. Later analysis demonstrated an association between a missense DCLRE1C variant and TCR beta V- and J-gene trimming. The study flagged about 150 TCR beta chains as cytomegalovirus-associated.

It was with 60 Vbeta and 13 Jbeta primers that the PCR ran. Sequencing used immunoSEQ multiplex PCR; TCRdb keeps in-frame clones, though not all of them. The table shows about 200,000 clones, with around 77% occurring only once. This CDR3 comprises 17 residues. V gave up 2 bases and J gave up 0 bases; unmatched junction bases: 10. In germline, CDR1 is SGHKS, CDR2 YYEKEE (reference sequence). Specimen: PBMCs. This sequence was found in a woman aged 25 to 45 in good health and CMV-seronegative. The V gene is TRBV5-5, the J gene TRBJ2-7, with 8 bases identical to TRBD2. CDR3 in DNA: TGTGCCAGCAGCTTTTACGGGGGGGCTGAATACTCCTACGAGCAGTACTTC. Protein: CASSFYGGAEYSYEQYF. The whole variable domain, filled in from reference TRBV5-5 and TRBJ2-7, reads DAGVTQSPTHLIKTRGQQVTLRCSPISGHKSVSWYQQVLGQGPQFIFQYYEKEERGRGNFPDRFSARQFPNYSSELNVNALLLGDSALYLCASSFYGGAEYSYEQYFGPGTRLTVT.